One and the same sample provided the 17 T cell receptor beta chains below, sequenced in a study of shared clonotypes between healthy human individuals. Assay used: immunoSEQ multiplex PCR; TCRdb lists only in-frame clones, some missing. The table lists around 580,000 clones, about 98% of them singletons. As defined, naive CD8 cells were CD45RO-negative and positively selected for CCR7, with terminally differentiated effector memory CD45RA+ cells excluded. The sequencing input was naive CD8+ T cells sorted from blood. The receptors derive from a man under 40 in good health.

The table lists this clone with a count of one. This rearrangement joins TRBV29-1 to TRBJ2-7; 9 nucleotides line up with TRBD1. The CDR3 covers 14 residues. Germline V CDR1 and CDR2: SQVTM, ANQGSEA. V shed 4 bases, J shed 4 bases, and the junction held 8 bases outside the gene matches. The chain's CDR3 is CSVGFRGTGYEQYF. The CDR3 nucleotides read TGCAGCGTTGGATTCCGCGGGACAGGGTACGAGCAGTACTTC.

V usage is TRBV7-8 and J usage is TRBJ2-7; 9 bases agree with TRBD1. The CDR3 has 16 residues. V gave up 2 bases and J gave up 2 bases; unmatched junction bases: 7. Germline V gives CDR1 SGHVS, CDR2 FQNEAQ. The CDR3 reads CASSLPGTGSPYEQYF. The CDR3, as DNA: TGTGCCAGCAGCTTACCCGGGACAGGGAGCCCCTACGAGCAGTACTTC.

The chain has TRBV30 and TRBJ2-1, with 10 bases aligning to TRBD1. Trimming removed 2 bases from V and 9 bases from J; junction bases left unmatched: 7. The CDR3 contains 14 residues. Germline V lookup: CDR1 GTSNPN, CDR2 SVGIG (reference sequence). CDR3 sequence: CAWSTGTGAIEQFF. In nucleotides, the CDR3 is TGTGCCTGGAGTACCGGGACAGGGGCAATTGAGCAGTTCTTC.

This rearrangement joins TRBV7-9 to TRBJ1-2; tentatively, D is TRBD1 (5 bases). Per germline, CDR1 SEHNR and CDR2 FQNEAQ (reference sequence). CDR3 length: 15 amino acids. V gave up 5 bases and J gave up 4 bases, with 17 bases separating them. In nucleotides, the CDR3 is TGTGCCAGCAGCACTGGTACAGGACGTATCTATGGCTACACCTTC. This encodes CASSTGTGRIYGYTF. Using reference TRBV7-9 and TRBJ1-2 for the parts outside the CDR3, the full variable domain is DTGVSQNPRHKITKRGQNVTFRCDPISEHNRLYWYRQTLGQGPEFLTYFQNEAQLEKSRLLSDRFSAERPKGSFSTLEIQRTEQGDSAMYLCASSTGTGRIYGYTFGSGTRLTVV.

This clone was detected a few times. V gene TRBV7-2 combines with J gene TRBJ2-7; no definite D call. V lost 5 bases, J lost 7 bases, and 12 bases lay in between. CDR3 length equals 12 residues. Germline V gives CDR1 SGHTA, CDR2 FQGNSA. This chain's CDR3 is CASSVSPREQYF. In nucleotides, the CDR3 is TGTGCCAGCAGCGTGTCCCCTCGGGAGCAGTACTTC. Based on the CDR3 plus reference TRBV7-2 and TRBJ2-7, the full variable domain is GAGVSQSPSNKVTEKGKDVELRCDPISGHTALYWYRQSLGQGLEFLIYFQGNSAPDKSGLPSDRFSAERTGGSVSTLTIQRTQQEDSAVYLCASSVSPREQYFGPGTRLTVT.

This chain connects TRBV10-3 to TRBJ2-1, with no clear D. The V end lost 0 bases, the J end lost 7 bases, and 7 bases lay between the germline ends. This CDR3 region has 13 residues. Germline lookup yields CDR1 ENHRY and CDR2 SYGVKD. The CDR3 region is CAISESLRNEQFF. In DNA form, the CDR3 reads TGTGCCATCAGTGAGTCGCTCAGAAATGAGCAGTTCTTC.

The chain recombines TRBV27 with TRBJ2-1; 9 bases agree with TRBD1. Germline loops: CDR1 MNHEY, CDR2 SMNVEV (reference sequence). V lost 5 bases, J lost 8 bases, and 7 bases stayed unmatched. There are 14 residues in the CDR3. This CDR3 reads CASSPGQGFHEQFF. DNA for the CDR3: TGTGCCAGCAGTCCGGGACAGGGATTCCATGAGCAGTTCTTC.

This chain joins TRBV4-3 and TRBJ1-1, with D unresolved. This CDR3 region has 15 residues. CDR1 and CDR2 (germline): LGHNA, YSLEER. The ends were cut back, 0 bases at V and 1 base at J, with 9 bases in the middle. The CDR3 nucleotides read TGCGCCAGCAGCCAAGATATTTCTCGGAACACTGAAGCTTTCTTT. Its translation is CASSQDISRNTEAFF.

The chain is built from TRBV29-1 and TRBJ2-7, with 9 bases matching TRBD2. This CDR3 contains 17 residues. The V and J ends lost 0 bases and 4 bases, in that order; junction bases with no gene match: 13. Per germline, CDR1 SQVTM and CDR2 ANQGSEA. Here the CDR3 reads CSVEDPQSSGSLYEQYF. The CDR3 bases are TGCAGCGTTGAAGATCCCCAGAGTAGCGGGAGTTTATACGAGCAGTACTTC.

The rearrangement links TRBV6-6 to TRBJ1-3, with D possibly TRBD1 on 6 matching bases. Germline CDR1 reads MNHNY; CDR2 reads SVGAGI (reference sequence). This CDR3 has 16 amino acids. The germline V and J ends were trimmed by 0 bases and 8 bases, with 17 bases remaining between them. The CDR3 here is CASSYSLNRVGDTIYF. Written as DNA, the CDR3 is TGTGCCAGCAGTTACTCGCTTAACAGGGTGGGCGACACCATATATTTT.

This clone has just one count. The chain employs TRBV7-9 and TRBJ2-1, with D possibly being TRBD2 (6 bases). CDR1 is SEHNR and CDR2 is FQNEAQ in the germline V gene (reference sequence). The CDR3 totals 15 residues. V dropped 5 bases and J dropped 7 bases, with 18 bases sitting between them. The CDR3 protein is CASSGTFPSKNEQFF. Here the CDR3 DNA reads TGTGCCAGCAGCGGGACTTTTCCCTCCAAGAATGAGCAGTTCTTC. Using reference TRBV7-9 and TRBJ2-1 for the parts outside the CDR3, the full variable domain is DTGVSQNPRHKITKRGQNVTFRCDPISEHNRLYWYRQTLGQGPEFLTYFQNEAQLEKSRLLSDRFSAERPKGSFSTLEIQRTEQGDSAMYLCASSGTFPSKNEQFFGPGTRLTVL.

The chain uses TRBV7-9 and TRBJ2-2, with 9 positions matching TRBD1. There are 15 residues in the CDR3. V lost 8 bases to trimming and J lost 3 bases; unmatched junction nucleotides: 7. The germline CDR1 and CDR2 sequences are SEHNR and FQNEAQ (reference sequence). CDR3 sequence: CASLTGGVDTGELFF. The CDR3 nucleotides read TGTGCCAGCTTGACAGGGGGAGTCGACACCGGGGAGCTGTTTTTT.

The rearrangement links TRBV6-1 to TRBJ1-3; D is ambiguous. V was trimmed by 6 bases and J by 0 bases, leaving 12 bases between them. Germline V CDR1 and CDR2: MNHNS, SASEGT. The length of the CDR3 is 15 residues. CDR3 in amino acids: CASRTPTSSGNTIYF. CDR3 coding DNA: TGTGCCAGCAGGACGCCCACTAGCTCTGGAAACACCATATATTTT.

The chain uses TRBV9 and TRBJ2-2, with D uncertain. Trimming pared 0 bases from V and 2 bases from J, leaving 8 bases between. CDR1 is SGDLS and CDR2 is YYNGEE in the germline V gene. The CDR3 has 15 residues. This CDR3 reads CASSVESLNTGELFF. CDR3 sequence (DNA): TGTGCCAGCAGCGTAGAATCTCTCAACACCGGGGAGCTGTTTTTT.

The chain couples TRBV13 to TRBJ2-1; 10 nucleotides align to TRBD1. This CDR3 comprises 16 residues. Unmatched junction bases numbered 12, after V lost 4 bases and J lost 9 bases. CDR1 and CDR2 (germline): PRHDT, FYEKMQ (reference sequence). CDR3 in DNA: TGTGCCAGCAGCTGGACCGGGACAGGGGCTCAAGTTGAGCAGTTCTTC. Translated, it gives CASSWTGTGAQVEQFF.

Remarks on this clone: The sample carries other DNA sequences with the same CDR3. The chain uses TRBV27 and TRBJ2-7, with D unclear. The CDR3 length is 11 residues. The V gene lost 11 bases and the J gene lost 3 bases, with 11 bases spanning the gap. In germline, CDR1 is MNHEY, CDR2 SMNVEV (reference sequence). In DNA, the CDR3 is TGTGCCTCCAGCGCCAGCTACGAGCAGTACTTC. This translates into CASSASYEQYF.

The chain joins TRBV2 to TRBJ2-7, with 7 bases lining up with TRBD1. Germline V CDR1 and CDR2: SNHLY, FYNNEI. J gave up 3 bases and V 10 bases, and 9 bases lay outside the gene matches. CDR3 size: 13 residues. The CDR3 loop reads CAIVMGQNYEQYF. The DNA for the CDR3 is TGTGCCATCGTCATGGGACAGAACTACGAGCAGTACTTC.